A single sample gave rise to the 6 T cell receptor beta chains below, sequenced in a study of beta chain features in type 1 diabetes. General study findings and limits: There was a moderate but significant shortening of TCRB CDR3s in all four CD4+ subsets of Type 1 diabetes patients.

All of the isolated RNA was reverse transcribed, so expressed TCRB transcripts were sequenced. Clones were read by immunoSEQ multiplex PCR, and TCRdb kept only the in-frame ones, dropping some. The sample records 120,000 or so clones, around 15% being singletons. These receptors have no identified antigens. The sample comprised central memory CD4+ T cells from blood. These receptors originate from a man aged 18 to 29 with type 1 diabetes.

In its sample, this clone was seen a few times. This rearrangement joins TRBV5-6 to TRBJ2-5; 12 nucleotides match TRBD2. Germline CDR1 is SGHDT and CDR2 is YYEEEE. Trimming took 3 bases from V and 4 from J; bases not matched to a gene: 7. The CDR3 has 16 amino acids. For the CDR3, the DNA is TGTGCCAGCAGCTCCCGACTAGCGGGGGCTACAGAGACCCAGTACTTC. This sequence encodes CASSSRLAGATETQYF.

The V call is TRBV30, the J call TRBJ2-5, with D possibly matching TRBD2 (5 bases). Trimming took 1 base from V and 4 from J, leaving 16 bases between them. The V gene's germline CDR1 is GTSNPN and CDR2 SVGIG (reference sequence). CDR3 length: 15 amino acids. CDR3 protein: CAWSASLGPAETQYF. The CDR3 nucleotides are TGTGCCTGGAGTGCTTCACTAGGACCGGCAGAGACCCAGTACTTC.

This clone was observed a handful of times. The chain joins TRBV4-3 to TRBJ2-3, with a weak D call TRBD2 (5 bases). Deletions cut 2 bases from V and 8 bases from J, with 20 bases between. The CDR3 extends over 16 amino acids. The germline gives CDR1 LGHNA, CDR2 YSLEER. The CDR3 DNA is TGCGCCAGCAGCCAAAGCGGCACGTACCTTGGTGTTACGCAGTATTTT. Encoded protein: CASSQSGTYLGVTQYF.

The chain has TRBV10-3 and TRBJ2-7; D possibly uses TRBD1 or TRBD2 (6 bases each). The CDR3 runs to 14 residues. Germline V lookup: CDR1 ENHRY, CDR2 SYGVKD. V lost 6 bases and J 5 bases, leaving 17 bases between the germline ends. The CDR3 reads CAIRDSGGRDEQYF. DNA for the CDR3: TGTGCCATCAGGGACAGTGGGGGGCGGGACGAGCAGTACTTC.

This clone was counted only a few times. The chain employs TRBV10-2 and TRBJ2-1; D is possibly TRBD1 or TRBD2 (6 bases each). The CDR3 is made up of 14 amino acids. CDR1 and CDR2 from the germline V gene are WSHSY and SAAADI. Trimming cost V 7 bases and J 9 bases, with 19 bases left between them. In DNA form, the CDR3 reads TGCGCCAGCAACCCGGGACTCCAAGGGGGTGAGCAGTTCTTC. Protein: CASNPGLQGGEQFF.

V usage is TRBV6-4 and J usage is TRBJ2-3, with D perhaps TRBD2 (6 bases). The CDR3 extends over 14 amino acids. CDR1 is MRHNA and CDR2 is SNTAGT in the germline V gene. V lost 5 bases to trimming and J lost 1 base, with 10 bases between them. In nucleotides, the CDR3 is TGTGCCAGCAGTCTTGGCGGGGGCACAGATACGCAGTATTTT. Its protein product is CASSLGGGTDTQYF.